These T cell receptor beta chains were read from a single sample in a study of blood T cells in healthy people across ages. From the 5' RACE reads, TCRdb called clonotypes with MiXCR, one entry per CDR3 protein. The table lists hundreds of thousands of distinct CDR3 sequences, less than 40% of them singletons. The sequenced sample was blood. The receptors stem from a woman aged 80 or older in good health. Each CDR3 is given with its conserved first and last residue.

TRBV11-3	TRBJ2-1	CASSLQGHAEQFF
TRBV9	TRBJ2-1	CASSSQGAGYNEQFF
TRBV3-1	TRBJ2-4	CASSHSGMDIQYF
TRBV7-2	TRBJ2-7	CASSLGWSGDRVSYEQYF
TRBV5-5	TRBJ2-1	CASSQQWNEQFF
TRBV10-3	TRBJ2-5	CAAYGEGRETQYF
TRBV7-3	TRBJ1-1	CASSLTAGNTEAFF
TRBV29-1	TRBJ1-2	CSVPGLFRDGYTF
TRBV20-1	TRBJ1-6	CSPHRSENSPLHF
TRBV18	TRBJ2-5	CASSPRQGIDERYF
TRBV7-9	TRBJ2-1	CASSDLAGGTYNEQFF
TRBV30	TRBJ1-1	CAWTERDWGAFF
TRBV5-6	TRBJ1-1	CASSEDYRGHTEAFF
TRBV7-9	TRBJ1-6	CASSYSTGPGGSPLHF
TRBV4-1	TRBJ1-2	CASSQAGTGGYGYTF
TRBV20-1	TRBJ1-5	CSARDSTGGGQPQHF